The source of this T cell receptor beta chain is a study of T cell responses to AZD1222 COVID-19 vaccine. On this clone: The antigen remains unidentified.

General observations from the study: The peak T cell response came first, and repertoires were sampled only after it. The study identified only six AZD1222 recipients as seropositive at baseline. The donor cohort was predominantly white British with a female majority, and clonal diversity may have been underestimated. Spike as a whole was targeted by vaccine-associated CD4 TCRs, dominant at 160-218 and 743-854.

The repertoire was sequenced with immunoSEQ multiplex PCR; TCRdb's copy has only in-frame clones and lacks some. The sample records roughly 130,000 clones, 91% being singletons. This CDR3 comprises 13 residues. Germline loops: CDR1 SQVTM, CDR2 ANQGSEA. V was trimmed by 4 bases and J by 3 bases, leaving 13 bases between them. The chain employs TRBV29-1 and TRBJ2-7; D is possibly TRBD1 (6 bases). Sequencing used peripheral blood, obtained 28 days after the second dose of the MenACWY control vaccine. This sequence originates from an adult who received the MenACWY meningococcal vaccine as a control. CDR3 DNA sequence: TGCAGCGTTGGTCCCACAGGGAGCTACGAGCAGTACTTC. Its protein is CSVGPTGSYEQYF.